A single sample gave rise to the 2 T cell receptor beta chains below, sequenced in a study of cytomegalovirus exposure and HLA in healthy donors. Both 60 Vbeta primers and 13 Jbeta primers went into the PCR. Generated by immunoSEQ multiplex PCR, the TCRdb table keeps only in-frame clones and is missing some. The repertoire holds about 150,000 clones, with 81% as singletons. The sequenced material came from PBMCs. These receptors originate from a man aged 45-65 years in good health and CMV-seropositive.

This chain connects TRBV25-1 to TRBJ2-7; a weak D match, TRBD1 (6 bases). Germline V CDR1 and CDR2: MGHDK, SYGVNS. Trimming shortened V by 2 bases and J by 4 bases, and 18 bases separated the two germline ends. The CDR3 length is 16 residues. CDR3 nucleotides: TGTGCCAGCAGTGAACCCGGGGCAGGGGACCCGTACGAGCAGTACTTC. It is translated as CASSEPGAGDPYEQYF.

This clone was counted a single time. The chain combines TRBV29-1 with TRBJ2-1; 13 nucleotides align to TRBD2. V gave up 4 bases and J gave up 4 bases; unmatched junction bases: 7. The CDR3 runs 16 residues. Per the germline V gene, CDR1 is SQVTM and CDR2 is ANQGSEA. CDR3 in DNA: TGCAGCGTTGTACGGGGGACTAGCGGGGCATACAATGAGCAGTTCTTC. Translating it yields CSVVRGTSGAYNEQFF.